The table lists the clone carrying this T cell receptor beta chain with a count of one. The antigen remains undetermined. The length of the CDR3 is 15 residues. CDR1 is LGHNA, CDR2 YSLEER, per germline. The V and J ends lost 3 bases and 6 bases respectively, with 15 bases between them. The data are from a study of glioma-infiltrating T cells. Findings and caveats of the study: Tissue and blood shared very few CDR3 sequences.

TCR alpha and beta CDR3 regions were amplified from RNA using iRepertoire nested multiplex PCR. For one-step reverse transcription and amplification, about 85-400 ng of tissue mRNA or PBMC total RNA was used. TCRdb fed the multiplex PCR reads into MiXCR, producing one record per CDR3 protein. This sample has more than 110,000 distinct CDR3 sequences; roughly two fifths occur once, and the top ten carry around 20%. The TCR comes from a human donor with low-grade glioma or glioblastoma, undergoing nonglioma brain surgery, or in good health (not recorded which). The V call is TRBV4-3, the J call TRBJ2-1; D is unclear. Sequenced input: glioma tissue, nonneoplastic brain tissue, or PBMCs (not recorded which). CDR3 in amino acids: CASSQNPLTSNEQFF. The CDR3 nucleotides read TGCGCCAGCAGCCAGAACCCACTAACGAGCAATGAGCAGTTCTTC.